This T cell receptor (beta chain) came from a study of cytomegalovirus exposure and HLA in healthy donors. The length of the CDR3 is 14 residues. V was cut by 2 bases and J by 1 base, with 8 bases left in between. The germline V gene encodes CDR1 SGHRS and CDR2 YFSETQ. Profiled with immunoSEQ multiplex PCR; TCRdb holds only in-frame clones, not every one. The sample lists over 150,000 clones; less than 90% were seen once. This clone was counted once. This sequence joins TRBV5-1 and TRBJ2-3; a possible D gene is TRBD2 (5 bases). This TCR was recovered from a woman aged 25 to 39 in good health and CMV-seronegative. The sample consisted of PBMCs. The CDR3 spells CASSFRRGTDTQYF. CDR3 in DNA: TGCGCCAGCAGCTTTCGGCGGGGCACAGATACGCAGTATTTT.